The rows below give T cell receptor beta chains drawn from one sample of a study of blood T cell repertoires in COVID-19. Libraries were prepared by immunoSEQ multiplex PCR; TCRdb keeps only in-frame clonotypes and omits some of them. The data hold about 310,000 clones, with 85% to 90% observed a single time. Sequenced input: PBMCs or T cells enriched from blood (not recorded which). All receptors derive from a young woman who had recovered from COVID-19. Both conserved end residues are part of each CDR3. The D gene is left open where the match is weak. The size field is filled for only some rows; it gives once, few, many or a size class.

v_gene	abundance	d_gene	len	j_gene	CDR3nt	CDR3aa
TRBV27	NA	NA	14	TRBJ2-3	TGTGCCAGCAGTCCGACCGTGGGGGGAGATACGCAGTATTTT	CASSPTVGGDTQYF
TRBV11-3	NA	NA	16	TRBJ2-1	TGTGCCAGCAGCGTCGGAAGGGGTTGGGGTCGAGATGAGCAGTTCTTC	CASSVGRGWGRDEQFF
TRBV4-1	NA	NA	17	TRBJ1-1	TGCGCCAGCAGCCAAGAGTCCGGGGGGCAGGCTTACACTGAAGCTTTCTTT	CASSQESGGQAYTEAFF
TRBV5-1	NA	TRBD1	15	TRBJ2-1	TGCGCCAGCAGCCTCCCAGGGGGCTCCTACAATGAGCAGTTCTTC	CASSLPGGSYNEQFF
TRBV5-1	NA	TRBD1	15	TRBJ2-7	TGCGCCAGCAGACTTGGGGCAGGGGGCCTCTACGAGCAGTACTTC	CASRLGAGGLYEQYF
TRBV6-1	NA	NA	16	TRBJ2-2	TGTGCCAGCAGTCAAGTCCTTCGACTAGTTCCCGGGGAGCTGTTTTTT	CASSQVLRLVPGELFF
TRBV7-9	NA	NA	15	TRBJ2-7	TGTGCCAGCAGCGAAAGGACAGATAACTCCTACGAGCAGTACTTC	CASSERTDNSYEQYF
TRBV6-5	once	TRBD1	14	TRBJ1-2	TGTGCCAGCAGAGGGACAGGCGTCTCCTATGGCTACACCTTC	CASRGTGVSYGYTF
TRBV3-1/TRBV3-2	NA	NA	14	TRBJ1-2	TGTGCCAGCAGCCAAGAAGGCGGGAACTATGGCTACACCTTC	CASSQEGGNYGYTF
TRBV10-3	NA	NA	15	TRBJ2-4	TGTGCCATCAGTGAATTGGCCTCTCTGGGGGGCATTCAGTACTTC	CAISELASLGGIQYF
TRBV18	few	NA	13	TRBJ1-3	TGTGCCAGCTCAACAGACTCTGGAAACACCATATATTTT	CASSTDSGNTIYF
TRBV25-1	NA	NA	12	TRBJ1-2	TGTGCCAGCAGTGCCTCCAGTGTTGGCTACACCTTC	CASSASSVGYTF
TRBV13	NA	NA	15	TRBJ2-1	TGTGCCAGCAGCTCCCCGTGGGGCCTAACCAATGAGCAGTTCTTC	CASSSPWGLTNEQFF
TRBV27	NA	NA	14	TRBJ2-3	TGTGCCAGCAGTTTCAGGGAGGTCACAGATACGCAGTATTTT	CASSFREVTDTQYF
TRBV10-1	NA	NA	17	TRBJ2-2	TGCGCCAGCAGTGAGTTCCCAAGGACAGCGAACACCGGGGAGCTGTTTTTT	CASSEFPRTANTGELFF
TRBV11-2	NA	NA	12	TRBJ1-2	TGTGCCAGCAGTTTAGGGGGGCACGGCTACACCTTC	CASSLGGHGYTF
TRBV5-1	NA	TRBD1	18	TRBJ1-6	TGCGCCAGCAGCTCGACCCCGGGACAGGCCTATATCACGTCACCCCTCCACTTT	CASSSTPGQAYITSPLHF
TRBV29-1	NA	NA	11	TRBJ1-2	TGCAGCGTTGTTTCTTCGGCAGGCGGGTGGTTC	CSVVSSAGGWF
TRBV10-3	NA	NA	13	TRBJ2-5	TGTGCCATCAGTGAGGGAGACGCGGAGACCCAGTACTTC	CAISEGDAETQYF
TRBV28	NA	NA	15	TRBJ2-1	TGTGCCAGCAGTCCGAAAATGCAACTCCGGGACAAGCAGTTCTTC	CASSPKMQLRDKQFF
TRBV6-5	NA	NA	14	TRBJ2-1	TGTGCCAGCAGTTACTCTCGGGCCTACAATGAGCAGTTCTTC	CASSYSRAYNEQFF
TRBV5-1	NA	NA	14	TRBJ2-2	TGCGCCAGCAGCCCCGCTACTAACACCGGGGAGCTGTTTTTT	CASSPATNTGELFF
TRBV10-3	NA	TRBD2	16	TRBJ2-1	TGTGCCATCTGGCGGGGGGAGTACGGCCAAGACAATGAGCAGTTCTTC	CAIWRGEYGQDNEQFF
TRBV2	NA	TRBD2	12	TRBJ2-7	TGTGCCATACGACTAGCGGTTGACGAGCAGTACTTC	CAIRLAVDEQYF
TRBV7-9	NA	NA	13	TRBJ1-1	TGTGCCAGCAGCTCGGGACAGAACACTGAAGCTTTCTTT	CASSSGQNTEAFF
TRBV7-3	NA	TRBD2	15	TRBJ2-1	TGTGCCAGCAGCAGATATAGCGGGAGGGACAATGAGCAGTTCTTC	CASSRYSGRDNEQFF
TRBV29-1	NA	NA	12	TRBJ1-1	TGCAGCATAAACAGACAGAACACTGAAGCTTTCTTT	CSINRQNTEAFF
TRBV18	NA	NA	14	TRBJ2-4	TGTGCCAGCTCCCCCGGAGCCCAGGGAAACATTCAGTACTTC	CASSPGAQGNIQYF
TRBV4-2	NA	TRBD1	15	TRBJ1-2	TGTGCCAGCAGCCAAGCTTCGGACAGGGGAGATGGCTACACCTTC	CASSQASDRGDGYTF
TRBV10-3	NA	TRBD2	15	TRBJ2-2	TGTGCCATCAGTGTAGCGGGGGCCGGCGCCGGGGAGCTGTTTTTT	CAISVAGAGAGELFF
TRBV20-1	NA	TRBD2	18	TRBJ2-1	TGCAGTGCTAGTTCCCAGCGGGAGGGCCCGGAAAAGAAGAATGAGCAGTTCTTC	CSASSQREGPEKKNEQFF
TRBV10-3	NA	TRBD2	18	TRBJ2-1	TGTGCCATCAGTGAGCCCACCCAAGCGGGAGGCTCCTACAATGAGCAGTTCTTC	CAISEPTQAGGSYNEQFF
TRBV18	NA	TRBD1	18	TRBJ2-3	TGTGCCAGCTCAATAACCGGGACAGGGGGCGAGTCGAGAGATACGCAGTATTTT	CASSITGTGGESRDTQYF
TRBV28	once	TRBD1	14	TRBJ1-2	TGTGCCAGCAGTAATCTTCGACAGGGGCATGGCTACACCTTC	CASSNLRQGHGYTF
TRBV19	NA	TRBD1	15	TRBJ1-2	TGTGCCAGTAGTAGCCGGGACAGGGGATCCTATGGCTACACCTTC	CASSSRDRGSYGYTF
TRBV24-1	NA	NA	15	TRBJ2-1	TGTGCCACCAGTGATTTGGAAGGGGGAAATAATGAGCAGTTCTTC	CATSDLEGGNNEQFF
TRBV7-2	NA	TRBD2	17	TRBJ2-3	TGTGCCAGCAGCTTAGGACTAGCGGGAGGGTTTCCAGATACGCAGTATTTT	CASSLGLAGGFPDTQYF
TRBV28	NA	TRBD1	16	TRBJ2-5	TGTGCCAGCAGTTGGGTTAGCTGGCGACAGGGGTGGACCCAGTACTTC	CASSWVSWRQGWTQYF
TRBV28	once	NA	15	TRBJ2-1	TGTGCCAGCAGTTTATTCCAGGGCGATAGTGATGAGCAGTTCTTC	CASSLFQGDSDEQFF
TRBV3-1/TRBV3-2	once	TRBD1	14	TRBJ1-2	TGTGCCAGCAGCTACCAGGGGGTTGACTATGGCTACACCTTC	CASSYQGVDYGYTF
TRBV27	NA	TRBD2	17	TRBJ2-2	TGTGCCACCCAGGGACTAGCGGGAGGTCGGGTCACCGGGGAGCTGTTTTTT	CATQGLAGGRVTGELFF
TRBV15	NA	NA	13	TRBJ2-2	TGTGCCACCAGCAGAGAGGTCCGGGGGGAGCTGTTTTTT	CATSREVRGELFF
TRBV5-1	NA	NA	14	TRBJ1-2	TGCGCCAGCGCGTTTAGGGGCGATAACTATGGCTACACCTTC	CASAFRGDNYGYTF